This record covers a single T cell receptor (beta chain). Its target is not known. The data originate from a study of CD8+ T cells in alopecia areata. Whole-study findings and limits: Clonality exceeded that of normal scalp in lesional scalp, most notably in alopecia totalis/universalis.

This CDR3 has 16 residues. V lost 3 bases and J 0 bases, leaving 13 bases between the germline ends. Germline CDR1 is SNHLY and CDR2 is FYNNEI. Sequencing relied on a cDNA template that was reverse transcribed from extracted RNA. Repertoires were generated with immunoSEQ multiplex PCR, while TCRdb's copy carries only in-frame clones and drops some. The repertoire consists of 110,000 or so clones, with approximately 59% occurring once and the leading ten covering 20% to 25%. The sequencing sample was made of CD8+ T cells sorted from blood. The chain employs TRBV2 and TRBJ2-3; the D is unclear. The origin of this receptor is a human donor in good health. CDR3 sequence: CASSEVRGSSTDTQYF. Written as DNA, the CDR3 is TGTGCCAGCAGTGAGGTGCGCGGATCTAGCACAGATACGCAGTATTTT. The full variable domain, rest sourced from reference TRBV2 and TRBJ2-3, is EPEVTQTPSHQVTQMGQEVILRCVPISNHLYFYWYRQILGQKVEFLVSFYNNEISEKSEIFDDQFSVERPDGSNFTLKIRSTKLEDSAMYFCASSEVRGSSTDTQYFGPGTRLTVL.